This TCR beta chain was found in a study of shared clonotypes between healthy human individuals. The healthy adult donors were HIV-negative and reported no recent acute infections or vaccinations. Notes on the study in general: Shared clonotypes across all four donors exceeded non-shared ones in generation probability. In general, naive subsets displayed greater estimated richness than memory subsets did.

Each cell subset's genomic DNA was divided evenly among several immunoSEQ plates. Produced via immunoSEQ multiplex PCR; TCRdb's table is partial and in-frame only. The repertoire holds approximately 2.5 million clones, about 92% seen once, with around 0.15% in the top ten. The ends were cut back, 4 bases at V and 0 bases at J, with 12 bases in the middle. The CDR3 is made up of 15 amino acids. Germline V CDR1 and CDR2: LGHNA, YNFKEQ. Comment on this clone: What it binds is not known.

The TCR sequence derives from a man younger than 35 in good health. The chain uses TRBV4-2 and TRBJ1-1; D call uncertain. The sample was naive CD4+ T cells sorted from blood. Indicated subset: CD45RA+ positively selected. Here the CDR3 DNA reads TGTGCCAGCAGCCTTGAGCCGGGTATGAACACTGAAGCTTTCTTT. It translates to CASSLEPGMNTEAFF.